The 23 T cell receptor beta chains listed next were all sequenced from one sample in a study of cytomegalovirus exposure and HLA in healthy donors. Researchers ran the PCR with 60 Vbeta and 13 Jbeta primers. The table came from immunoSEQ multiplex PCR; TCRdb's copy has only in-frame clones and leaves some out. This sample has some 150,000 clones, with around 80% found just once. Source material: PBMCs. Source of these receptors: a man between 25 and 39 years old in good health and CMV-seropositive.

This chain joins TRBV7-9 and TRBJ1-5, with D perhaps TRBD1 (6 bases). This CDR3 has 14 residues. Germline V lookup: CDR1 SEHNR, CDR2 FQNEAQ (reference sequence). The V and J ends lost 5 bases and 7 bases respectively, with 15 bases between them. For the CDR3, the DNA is TGTGCCAGCAGCCCCCAGGGGATGGGGCAGCCCCAGCATTTT. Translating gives CASSPQGMGQPQHF.

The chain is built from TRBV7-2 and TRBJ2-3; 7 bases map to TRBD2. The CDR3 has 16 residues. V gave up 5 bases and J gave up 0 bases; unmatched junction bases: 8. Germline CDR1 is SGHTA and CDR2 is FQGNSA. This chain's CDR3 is CASSTRLAGSTDTQYF. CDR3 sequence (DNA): TGTGCCAGCAGCACTAGACTAGCTGGCAGCACAGATACGCAGTATTTT.

In DNA, the CDR3 is TGTGCCAGCGGGGCGGGGGGGAACACCGGGGAGCTGTTTTTT. Amino acids: CASGAGGNTGELFF. The chain employs TRBV9 and TRBJ2-2, with 8 bases identical to TRBD2. The germline V gene encodes CDR1 SGDLS and CDR2 YYNGEE. This CDR3 is built from 14 residues. V was pared by 7 bases and J by 1 base, with 3 bases of the junction left unmatched.

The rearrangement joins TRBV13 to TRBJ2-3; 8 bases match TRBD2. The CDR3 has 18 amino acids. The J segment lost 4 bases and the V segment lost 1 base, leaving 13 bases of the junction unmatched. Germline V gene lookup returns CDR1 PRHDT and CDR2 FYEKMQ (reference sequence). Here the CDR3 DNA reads TGTGCCAGCAGCTTAGCGTGGGCTAGCGGGCAAATAGCAGATACGCAGTATTTT. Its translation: CASSLAWASGQIADTQYF.

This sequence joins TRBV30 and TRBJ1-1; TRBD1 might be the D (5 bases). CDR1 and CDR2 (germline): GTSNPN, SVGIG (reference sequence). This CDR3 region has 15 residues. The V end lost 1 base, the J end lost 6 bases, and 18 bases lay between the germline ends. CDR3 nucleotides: TGTGCCTGGAGTGCTCCGGGGGGGACTTTGGCTGAAGCTTTCTTT. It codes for CAWSAPGGTLAEAFF.

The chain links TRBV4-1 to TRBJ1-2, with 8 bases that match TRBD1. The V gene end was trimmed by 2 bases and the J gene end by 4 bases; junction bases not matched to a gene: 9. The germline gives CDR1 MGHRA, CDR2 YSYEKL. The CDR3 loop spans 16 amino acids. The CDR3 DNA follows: TGCGCCAGCAGCCAACCGGACAGGGACCGTACCTATGGCTACACCTTC. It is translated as CASSQPDRDRTYGYTF.

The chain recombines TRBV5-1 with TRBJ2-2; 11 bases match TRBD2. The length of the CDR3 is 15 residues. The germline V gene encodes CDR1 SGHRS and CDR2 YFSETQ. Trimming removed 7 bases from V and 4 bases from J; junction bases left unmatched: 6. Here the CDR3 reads CASSGTSGPTGELFF. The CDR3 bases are TGCGCCAGCTCCGGGACTAGCGGCCCCACCGGGGAGCTGTTTTTT.

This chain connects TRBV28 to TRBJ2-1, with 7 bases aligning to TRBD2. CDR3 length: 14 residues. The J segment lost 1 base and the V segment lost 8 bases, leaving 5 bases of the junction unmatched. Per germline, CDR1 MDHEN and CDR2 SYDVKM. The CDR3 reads CASRGGGSYNEQFF. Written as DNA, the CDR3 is TGTGCCAGCCGTGGGGGGGGGTCCTACAATGAGCAGTTCTTC.

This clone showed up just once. The CDR3 bases are TGCGCCAGCAGCCCGGACCGGGGGTATGGCTACACCTTC. Translated: CASSPDRGYGYTF. V is TRBV4-3 and J is TRBJ1-2; D might be TRBD1 (5 bases). Germline CDR1 LGHNA, CDR2 YSLEER. Trimming cost V 4 bases and J 5 bases, with 11 bases left between them. The CDR3 is 13 residues long.

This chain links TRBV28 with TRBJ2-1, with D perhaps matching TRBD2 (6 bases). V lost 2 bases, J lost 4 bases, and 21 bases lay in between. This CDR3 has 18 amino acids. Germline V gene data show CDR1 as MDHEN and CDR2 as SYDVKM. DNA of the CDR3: TGTGCCAGCAGTTTAGGCTCGAGTAGCGGTGCGTCATACAATGAGCAGTTCTTC. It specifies CASSLGSSSGASYNEQFF.

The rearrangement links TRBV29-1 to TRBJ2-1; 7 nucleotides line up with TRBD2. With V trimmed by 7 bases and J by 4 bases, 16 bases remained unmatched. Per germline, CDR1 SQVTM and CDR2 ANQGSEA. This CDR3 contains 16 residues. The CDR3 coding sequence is TGCAGCGCGGTCGAGGTGCTAGCGGCTACTTACAATGAGCAGTTCTTC. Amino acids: CSAVEVLAATYNEQFF.

The CDR3 reads CASSPTTANTEAFF. CDR3 bases: TGTGCCAGCAGCCCAACGACAGCCAACACTGAAGCTTTCTTT. The chain employs TRBV9 and TRBJ1-1; D might be TRBD1 (5 bases). V lost 4 bases, J lost 2 bases, and 12 bases lay in between. The CDR3 has 14 residues. The germline V gene has CDR1 SGDLS and CDR2 YYNGEE.

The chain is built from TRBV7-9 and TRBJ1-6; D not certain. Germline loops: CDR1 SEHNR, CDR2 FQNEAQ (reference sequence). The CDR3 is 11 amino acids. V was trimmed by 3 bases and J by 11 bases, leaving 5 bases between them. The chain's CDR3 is CASSLEPPLHF. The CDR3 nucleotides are TGTGCCAGCAGCTTGGAGCCACCCCTCCACTTT.

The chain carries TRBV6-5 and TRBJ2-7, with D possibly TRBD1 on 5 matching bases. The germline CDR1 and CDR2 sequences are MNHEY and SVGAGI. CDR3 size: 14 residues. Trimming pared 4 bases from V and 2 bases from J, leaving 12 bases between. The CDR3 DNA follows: TGTGCCAGCAGTTCAACGGACATTCCCTACGAGCAGTACTTC. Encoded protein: CASSSTDIPYEQYF.

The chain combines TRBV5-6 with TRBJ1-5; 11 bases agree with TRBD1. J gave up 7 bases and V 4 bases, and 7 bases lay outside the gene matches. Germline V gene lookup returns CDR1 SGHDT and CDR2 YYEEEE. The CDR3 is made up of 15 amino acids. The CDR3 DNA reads TGTGCCAGCAGCAAGCAGGACAGGGGGCACCAGCCCCAGCATTTT. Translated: CASSKQDRGHQPQHF.

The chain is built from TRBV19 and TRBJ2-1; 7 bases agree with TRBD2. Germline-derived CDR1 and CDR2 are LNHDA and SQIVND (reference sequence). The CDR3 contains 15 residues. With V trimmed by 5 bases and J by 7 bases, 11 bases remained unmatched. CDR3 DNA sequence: TGTGCCAGTAGTCGGTCGCGGGAGAGCATGAATGAGCAGTTCTTC. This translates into CASSRSRESMNEQFF.

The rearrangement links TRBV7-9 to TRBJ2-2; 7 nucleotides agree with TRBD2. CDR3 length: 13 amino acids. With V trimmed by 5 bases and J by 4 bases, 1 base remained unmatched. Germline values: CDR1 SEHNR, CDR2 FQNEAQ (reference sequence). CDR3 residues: CASSPGGTGELFF. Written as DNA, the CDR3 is TGTGCCAGCAGCCCGGGGGGCACCGGGGAGCTGTTTTTT.

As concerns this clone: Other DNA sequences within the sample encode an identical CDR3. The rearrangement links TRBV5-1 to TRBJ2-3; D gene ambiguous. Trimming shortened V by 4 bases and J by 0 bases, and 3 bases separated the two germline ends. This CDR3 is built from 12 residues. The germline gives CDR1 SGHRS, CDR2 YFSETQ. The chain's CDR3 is CASSLSTDTQYF. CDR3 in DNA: TGCGCCAGCAGCCTAAGCACAGATACGCAGTATTTT.

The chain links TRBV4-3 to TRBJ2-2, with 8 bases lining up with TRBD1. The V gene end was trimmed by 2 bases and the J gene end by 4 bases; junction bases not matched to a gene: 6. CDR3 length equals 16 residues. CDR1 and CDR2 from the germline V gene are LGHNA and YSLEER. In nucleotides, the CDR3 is TGCGCCAGCAGCCAAAGGGGACAGGTGATCACCGGGGAGCTGTTTTTT. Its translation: CASSQRGQVITGELFF.

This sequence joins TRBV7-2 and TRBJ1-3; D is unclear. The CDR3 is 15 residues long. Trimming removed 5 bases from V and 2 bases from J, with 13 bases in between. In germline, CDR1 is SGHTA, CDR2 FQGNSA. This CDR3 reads CASSQDRGTGNTIYF. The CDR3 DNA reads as TGTGCCAGCAGCCAGGACCGGGGAACTGGAAACACCATATATTTT.

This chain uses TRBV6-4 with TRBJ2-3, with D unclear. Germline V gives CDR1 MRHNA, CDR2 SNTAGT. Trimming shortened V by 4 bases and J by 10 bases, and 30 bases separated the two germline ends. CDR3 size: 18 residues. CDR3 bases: TGTGCCAGCAGTGTCGGTTGGGCTGTCGACCTTTATACTTTACCGCAGTATTTT. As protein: CASSVGWAVDLYTLPQYF.

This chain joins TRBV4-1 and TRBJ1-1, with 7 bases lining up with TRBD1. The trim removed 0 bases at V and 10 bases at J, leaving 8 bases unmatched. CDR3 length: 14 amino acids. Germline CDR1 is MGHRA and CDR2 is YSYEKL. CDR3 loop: CASSQDATGVGAFF. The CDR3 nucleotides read TGCGCCAGCAGCCAAGATGCCACAGGGGTTGGAGCTTTCTTT.

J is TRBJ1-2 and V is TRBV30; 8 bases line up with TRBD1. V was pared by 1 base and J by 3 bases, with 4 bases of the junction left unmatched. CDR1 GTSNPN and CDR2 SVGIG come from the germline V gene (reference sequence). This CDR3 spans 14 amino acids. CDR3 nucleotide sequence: TGTGCCTGGAGTGACCAGGGGGCGTACTATGGCTACACCTTC. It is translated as CAWSDQGAYYGYTF. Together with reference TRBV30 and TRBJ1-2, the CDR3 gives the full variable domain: SQTIHQWPATLVQPVGSPLSLECTVEGTSNPNLYWYRQAAGRGLQLLFYSVGIGQISSEVPQNLSASRPQDRQFILSSKKLLLSDSGFYLCAWSDQGAYYGYTFGSGTRLTVV.